Presented here are 32 T cell receptor beta chains from one specimen sequenced in a study of cytomegalovirus exposure and HLA in healthy donors. Using immunoSEQ multiplex PCR, the repertoire was profiled, and TCRdb retains in-frame clones only, with some absent. The data hold 150,000 or so clones, with about 82% observed a single time. Sample: PBMCs. These receptors all come from a human donor in good health.

This chain links TRBV23-1 with TRBJ1-1; D is uncertain. TRBV23-1 is classed as an ORF, of uncertain function. Trimming shortened V by 2 bases and J by 2 bases, and 15 bases separated the two germline ends. CDR3 length: 16 residues. The CDR3 protein is CASSQKTPRGNTEAFF. The CDR3 DNA follows: TGCGCCAGCAGTCAAAAGACCCCGCGGGGAAACACTGAAGCTTTCTTT.

In DNA, the CDR3 is TGTGCCAGCAGCCAAGTCCCCCTGGCCACTGAAGCTTTCTTT. Translation gives CASSQVPLATEAFF. The gene calls are TRBV14 and TRBJ1-1; D gene unclear. This CDR3 region has 14 residues. CDR1 SGHDN and CDR2 FVKESK come from the germline V gene. The V gene lost 1 base and the J gene lost 4 bases, with 10 bases spanning the gap.

The chain joins TRBV7-2 to TRBJ2-7; the match to TRBD2 covers 11 bases. The CDR3 runs to 16 residues. Germline values: CDR1 SGHTA, CDR2 FQGNSA. With V trimmed by 1 base and J by 8 bases, 10 bases remained unmatched. For the CDR3, the DNA is TGTGCCAGCAGCTTAGGTCTAGCGGGGGGTGGGTGGAAGCAGTACTTC. Its translation is CASSLGLAGGGWKQYF.

This chain joins TRBV15 and TRBJ2-3, with 7 bases that match TRBD2. The CDR3 sequence is 17 residues long. With 0 bases clipped from V and 3 bases from J, the junction kept 9 bases outside the gene matches. Per germline, CDR1 LNHNV and CDR2 YYDKDF (reference sequence). CDR3 bases: TGTGCCACCAGCAGAGATGTATTAGCGGGTCTAACAGATACGCAGTATTTT. Translating gives CATSRDVLAGLTDTQYF.

The rearrangement uses TRBV7-6 and TRBJ2-1; 9 positions match TRBD1. The germline V gene has CDR1 SGHVS and CDR2 FNYEAQ. This CDR3 spans 15 amino acids. With V trimmed by 4 bases and J by 4 bases, 5 bases remained unmatched. The CDR3, as DNA: TGTGCCAGCAGCTCGGACAGGGGCCCTTACAATGAGCAGTTCTTC. The encoded protein is CASSSDRGPYNEQFF.

The chain's CDR3 is CASSLRTVTGELFF. The DNA of the CDR3 is TGTGCCAGCAGCTTACGGACAGTCACCGGGGAGCTGTTTTTT. The chain combines TRBV11-3 with TRBJ2-2, with D possibly being TRBD1 (6 bases). Between the trimmed V and J ends, which lost 2 bases and 4 bases, there was a span of 8 bases. Per germline, CDR1 SGHNT and CDR2 YENEEA. The CDR3 has 14 residues.

V gene TRBV29-1 combines with J gene TRBJ2-7; 7 nucleotides match TRBD1. Looked up from germline, CDR1 is SQVTM and CDR2 is ANQGSEA. This CDR3 has 14 residues. Unmatched junction bases numbered 8, after V lost 6 bases and J lost 0 bases. CDR3: CSVRPGQSSYEQYF. In nucleotides, the CDR3 is TGCAGCGTCCGCCCGGGACAGTCCTCCTACGAGCAGTACTTC.

The chain is built from TRBV6-5 and TRBJ1-1; 9 bases match TRBD1. V lost 0 bases and J lost 1; bases outside the gene matches: 0. The CDR3 totals 15 residues. The germline V gene encodes CDR1 MNHEY and CDR2 SVGAGI. In DNA, the CDR3 is TGTGCCAGCAGTTACTCACAGGGGGCGAACACTGAAGCTTTCTTT. Encoded protein: CASSYSQGANTEAFF.

The chain combines TRBV5-1 with TRBJ2-6, with D possibly being TRBD1 (6 bases). This CDR3 has 16 amino acids. Germline lookup yields CDR1 SGHRS and CDR2 YFSETQ. V lost 4 bases and J 2 bases, leaving 13 bases between the germline ends. The CDR3 here is CASSAKGGAGANVLTF. Here the CDR3 DNA reads TGCGCCAGCAGCGCAAAAGGGGGAGCTGGGGCCAACGTCCTGACTTTC.

V and J are TRBV29-1 and TRBJ2-7; 7 nucleotides match TRBD2. The CDR3 covers 13 residues. Germline CDR1 and CDR2: SQVTM and ANQGSEA. J gave up 5 bases and V 3 bases, and 7 bases lay outside the gene matches. The CDR3 protein is CSVDSRGSNEQYF. CDR3 nucleotide sequence: TGCAGCGTTGATTCTCGCGGGAGTAACGAGCAGTACTTC.

The rearrangement joins TRBV14 to TRBJ2-4, with 9 nucleotides matching TRBD1. Germline CDR1 is SGHDN and CDR2 is FVKESK. The J segment lost 7 bases and the V segment lost 5 bases, leaving 3 bases of the junction unmatched. The CDR3 has 13 amino acids. The CDR3 DNA reads as TGTGCCAGCAGCGACAGGGGGGGGAACATTCAGTACTTC. This codes for CASSDRGGNIQYF.

This chain links TRBV7-9 with TRBJ2-1; the match to TRBD1 covers 9 bases. Germline CDR1 and CDR2: SEHNR and FQNEAQ (reference sequence). V lost 6 bases, J lost 8 bases, and 2 bases stayed unmatched. This CDR3 is built from 12 residues. The CDR3 loop reads CASRRQGDEQFF. CDR3 in DNA: TGTGCCAGCAGGCGACAGGGGGATGAGCAGTTCTTC.

This chain links TRBV7-9 with TRBJ2-6, with D possibly being TRBD1 (5 bases). Germline V gives CDR1 SEHNR, CDR2 FQNEAQ (reference sequence). The CDR3 runs 17 residues. The V and J ends lost 1 base and 2 bases respectively, with 12 bases between them. CDR3 nucleotide sequence: TGTGCCAGCAGCTTAGGTGGCAGGGATGCTGGGGCCAACGTCCTGACTTTC. It encodes CASSLGGRDAGANVLTF.

This CDR3 reads CASSPGHPSYEQYF. Written as DNA, the CDR3 is TGTGCCAGCAGCCCGGGACATCCCTCCTACGAGCAGTACTTC. The rearrangement joins TRBV6-5 to TRBJ2-7, with TRBD1 as a possible D gene (6 bases). Trimming cost V 6 bases and J 0 bases, with 12 bases left between them. The CDR3 is 14 residues long. Germline lookup yields CDR1 MNHEY and CDR2 SVGAGI.

The chain combines TRBV7-3 with TRBJ2-3; 9 nucleotides agree with TRBD2. The CDR3 spans 14 residues. V lost 3 bases, J lost 6 bases, and 4 bases stayed unmatched. Germline values: CDR1 SGHTA, CDR2 FQGTGA. CDR3 loop: CASSLGLAQDTQYF. The CDR3 nucleotides read TGTGCCAGCAGCTTGGGACTAGCTCAGGATACGCAGTATTTT.

The gene calls are TRBV18 and TRBJ1-4; D call uncertain. The CDR3 runs 12 residues. CDR1 is KGHSH, CDR2 LQKENI, per germline. Trimming left V 3 bases short and J 8 bases short, with 7 bases between. Here the CDR3 reads CASSPVGEKLFF. The CDR3 DNA sequence: TGTGCCAGCTCACCGGTTGGCGAAAAACTGTTTTTT.

The J gene is TRBJ1-2, the V gene TRBV5-6, with 7 bases fitting TRBD1. Germline CDR1 SGHDT, CDR2 YYEEEE. CDR3 size: 15 residues. With V trimmed by 6 bases and J by 0 bases, 8 bases remained unmatched. CDR3 loop: CASILTDRTNYGYTF. CDR3 DNA: TGTGCCAGCATCCTTACGGACAGGACTAACTATGGCTACACCTTC.

V gene TRBV11-2 combines with J gene TRBJ2-7; the D gene is possibly TRBD2 (7 bases). The germline V gene has CDR1 SGHAT and CDR2 FQNNGV. The CDR3 loop spans 15 amino acids. V lost 5 bases to trimming and J lost 7 bases, with 21 bases between them. The DNA for the CDR3 is TGTGCCAGCAGCCCGAGGTTGGGGGGGCTGAGTGAGCAGTACTTC. It translates to CASSPRLGGLSEQYF.

The chain joins TRBV6-5 to TRBJ1-2; D perhaps matches TRBD1 (5 bases). V lost 5 bases to trimming and J lost 1 base, with 14 bases between them. Germline-derived CDR1 and CDR2 are MNHEY and SVGAGI. The CDR3 is made up of 15 amino acids. The CDR3 bases are TGTGCCAGCAGTCCGGGTGACAGCCGTAACTATGGCTACACCTTC. Translation: CASSPGDSRNYGYTF.

The chain couples TRBV5-1 to TRBJ1-2; tentative D call: TRBD1 (6 bases). The germline CDR1 and CDR2 sequences are SGHRS and YFSETQ. This CDR3 has 14 amino acids. V shed 3 bases and J shed 4 bases, with 13 bases lying between them. The CDR3 region is CASSWAGEGYGYTF. In DNA form, the CDR3 reads TGCGCCAGCAGCTGGGCAGGGGAGGGCTATGGCTACACCTTC.

The rearrangement uses TRBV4-1 and TRBJ2-7; 8 bases match TRBD1. V dropped 1 base and J dropped 1; count of bases not matched to a gene: 9. Germline loops: CDR1 MGHRA, CDR2 YSYEKL. The CDR3 is 17 amino acids. This CDR3 reads CASSQGGRDRKSYEQYF. CDR3 in DNA: TGCGCCAGCAGCCAAGGGGGCCGGGACAGGAAATCCTACGAGCAGTACTTC.

This clone was counted at least ten times. CDR3 coding DNA: TGTGCCAGCAGCTTAGGTGACAGGGACTATGAAAAACTGTTTTTT. Amino acid sequence: CASSLGDRDYEKLFF. This chain joins TRBV11-2 and TRBJ1-4; 7 bases align to TRBD1. Germline-derived CDR1 and CDR2 are SGHAT and FQNNGV. V was clipped by 1 base and J by 6 bases; unmatched bases: 5. The CDR3 covers 15 residues.

Only one count was recorded for this clone. This chain links TRBV11-2 with TRBJ2-4; 9 positions match TRBD2. This CDR3 spans 16 amino acids. The germline gives CDR1 SGHAT, CDR2 FQNNGV. The V and J ends lost 5 bases and 0 bases, in that order; junction bases with no gene match: 5. This CDR3 is CASSRSGGLAKNIQYF. CDR3 DNA sequence: TGTGCCAGCAGCCGAAGCGGGGGGTTAGCCAAAAACATTCAGTACTTC. The whole variable domain, filled in from reference TRBV11-2 and TRBJ2-4, reads EAGVAQSPRYKIIEKRQSVAFWCNPISGHATLYWYQQILGQGPKLLIQFQNNGVVDDSQLPKDRFSAERLKGVDSTLKIQPAKLEDSAVYLCASSRSGGLAKNIQYFGAGTRLSVL.

The chain employs TRBV5-1 and TRBJ1-1; 8 nucleotides match TRBD1. The J segment lost 1 base and the V segment lost 4 bases, leaving 3 bases of the junction unmatched. The CDR3 length is 14 residues. CDR1 and CDR2 from the germline V gene are SGHRS and YFSETQ. The CDR3 loop reads CASSIGQGNTEAFF. CDR3 in DNA: TGCGCCAGCAGCATAGGACAGGGGAACACTGAAGCTTTCTTT.

The count of this clone is one. V and J are TRBV27 and TRBJ1-5; TRBD1 aligns across 8 bases. After removal of 3 bases from V and 0 bases from J, the junction contained 19 bases not matched to a gene. The CDR3 has 21 residues. The V gene's germline CDR1 is MNHEY and CDR2 SMNVEV (reference sequence). CDR3 residues: CASSFLSPRQGLLYSNQPQHF. CDR3 nucleotides: TGTGCCAGCAGTTTTCTTTCCCCCCGACAGGGGCTTCTCTATAGCAATCAGCCCCAGCATTTT.

The J gene is TRBJ2-1, the V gene TRBV7-2; D unresolved. This CDR3 is 13 amino acids long. The germline gives CDR1 SGHTA, CDR2 FQGNSA. V lost 1 base and J 6 bases, leaving 7 bases between the germline ends. CDR3 sequence (DNA): TGTGCCAGCAGCTTAGAACCGGGCAATGAGCAGTTCTTC. This gives the protein CASSLEPGNEQFF.

The V gene is TRBV6-1, the J gene TRBJ2-1; TRBD1 agrees at 9 bases. CDR1 and CDR2 from the germline V gene are MNHNS and SASEGT. Trimming cost V 5 bases and J 3 bases; bases outside gene matches: 2. This CDR3 has 14 residues. The CDR3 DNA sequence: TGTGCCAGCAGTCGGGACAGGGTCTACAATGAGCAGTTCTTC. As protein: CASSRDRVYNEQFF.

This chain uses TRBV6-5 with TRBJ1-2, with 8 nucleotides matching TRBD1. The length of the CDR3 is 15 residues. Germline V CDR1 and CDR2: MNHEY, SVGAGI. With V trimmed by 5 bases and J by 4 bases, 9 bases remained unmatched. The CDR3 sequence: CASSRTGTGVYGYTF. Written as DNA, the CDR3 is TGTGCCAGCAGTCGGACCGGGACAGGTGTCTATGGCTACACCTTC.

Turning to this clone: At the DNA level, this CDR3 is encoded by other sequences in the same sample as well. V is TRBV5-1 and J is TRBJ2-6; D call uncertain. CDR1 and CDR2 (germline): SGHRS, YFSETQ. CDR3 size: 15 residues. With 1 base removed from V and 0 bases from J, the gap between germline ends came to 5 bases. CDR3 region: CASSLPGSGANVLTF. CDR3 nucleotide sequence: TGCGCCAGCAGCTTGCCAGGCTCTGGGGCCAACGTCCTGACTTTC.

The chain employs TRBV15 and TRBJ2-7, with 7 bases identical to TRBD1. Germline-derived CDR1 and CDR2 are LNHNV and YYDKDF (reference sequence). V dropped 0 bases and J dropped 6; count of bases not matched to a gene: 5. This CDR3 is 14 amino acids long. CDR3 region: CATSRDRGGREQYF. The CDR3, as DNA: TGTGCCACCAGCAGAGATCGAGGGGGCCGCGAGCAGTACTTC.

The chain is built from TRBV27 and TRBJ1-1; 9 bases fit TRBD1. The CDR3 runs 17 residues. Germline loops: CDR1 MNHEY, CDR2 SMNVEV (reference sequence). J gave up 5 bases and V 6 bases, and 16 bases lay outside the gene matches. Written as DNA, the CDR3 is TGTGCCAGCAGACTAGACAGGGGGGTCGGTGGAACGACTGAAGCTTTCTTT. This gives the protein CASRLDRGVGGTTEAFF.

The V call is TRBV5-4, the J call TRBJ2-7; 12 positions agree with TRBD2. Trimming took 0 bases from V and 1 from J; bases not matched to a gene: 11. The CDR3 runs 19 residues. Per the germline V gene, CDR1 is SGHNT and CDR2 is YYREEE (reference sequence). The CDR3 is CASSLDFGLAGGISYEQYF. DNA of the CDR3: TGTGCCAGCAGCTTGGACTTCGGGCTAGCGGGAGGGATATCCTACGAGCAGTACTTC.